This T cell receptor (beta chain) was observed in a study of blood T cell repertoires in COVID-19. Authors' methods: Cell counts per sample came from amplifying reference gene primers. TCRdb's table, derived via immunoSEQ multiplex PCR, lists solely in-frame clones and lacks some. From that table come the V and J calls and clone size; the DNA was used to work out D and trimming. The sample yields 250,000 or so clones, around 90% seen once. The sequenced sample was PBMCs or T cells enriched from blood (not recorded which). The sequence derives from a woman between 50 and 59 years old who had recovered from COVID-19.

CDR3 bases: TGTGCCAGCAGCTTGGGAGGGCCGGGTTACAATGAGCAGTTCTTC. The encoded protein is CASSLGGPGYNEQFF. V gene TRBV5-4 combines with J gene TRBJ2-1, with a weak D call TRBD2 (5 bases). CDR3 length: 15 amino acids. Trimming cost V 0 bases and J 4 bases, with 11 bases left between them. The germline gives CDR1 SGHNT, CDR2 YYREEE (reference sequence).